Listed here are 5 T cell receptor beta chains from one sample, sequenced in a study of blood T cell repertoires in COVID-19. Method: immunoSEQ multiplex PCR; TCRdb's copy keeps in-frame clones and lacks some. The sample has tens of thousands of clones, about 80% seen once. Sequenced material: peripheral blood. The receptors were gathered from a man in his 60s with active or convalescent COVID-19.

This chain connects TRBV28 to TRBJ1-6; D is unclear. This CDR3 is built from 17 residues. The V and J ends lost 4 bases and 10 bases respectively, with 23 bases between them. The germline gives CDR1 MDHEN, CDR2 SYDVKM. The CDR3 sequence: CASSSNPAGKPKSPLHF. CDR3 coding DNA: TGTGCCAGCAGTTCCAACCCGGCCGGGAAGCCTAAATCACCCCTCCACTTT. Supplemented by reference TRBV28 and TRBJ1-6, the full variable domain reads DVKVTQSSRYLVKRTGEKVFLECVQDMDHENMFWYRQDPGLGLRLIYFSYDVKMKEKGDIPEGYSVSREKKERFSLILESASTNQTSMYLCASSSNPAGKPKSPLHFGNGTRLTVT.

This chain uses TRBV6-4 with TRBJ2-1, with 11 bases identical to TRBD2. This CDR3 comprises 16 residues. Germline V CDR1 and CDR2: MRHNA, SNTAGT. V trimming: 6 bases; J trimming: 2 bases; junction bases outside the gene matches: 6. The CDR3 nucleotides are TGTGCCAGCAGCTCTGCACTAGCGGGGGCCTACAATGAGCAGTTCTTC. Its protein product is CASSSALAGAYNEQFF.

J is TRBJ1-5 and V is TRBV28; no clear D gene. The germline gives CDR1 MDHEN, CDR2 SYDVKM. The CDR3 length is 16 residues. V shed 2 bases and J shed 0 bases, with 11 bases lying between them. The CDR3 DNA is TGTGCCAGCAGTTTAAGCGGACTAAATAGCAATCAGCCCCAGCATTTT. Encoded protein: CASSLSGLNSNQPQHF.

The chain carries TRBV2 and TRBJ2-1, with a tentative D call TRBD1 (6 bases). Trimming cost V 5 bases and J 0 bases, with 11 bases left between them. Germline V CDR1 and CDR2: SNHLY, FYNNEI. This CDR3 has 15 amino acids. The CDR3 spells CASSFRGLSYNEQFF. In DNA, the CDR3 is TGTGCCAGCAGTTTCAGGGGCCTCTCCTACAATGAGCAGTTCTTC.

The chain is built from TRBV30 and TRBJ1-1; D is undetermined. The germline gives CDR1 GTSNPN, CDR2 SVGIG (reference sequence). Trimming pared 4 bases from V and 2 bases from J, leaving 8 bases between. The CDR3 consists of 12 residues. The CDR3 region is CAWNRENTEAFF. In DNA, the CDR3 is TGTGCCTGGAACCGGGAAAACACTGAAGCTTTCTTT.